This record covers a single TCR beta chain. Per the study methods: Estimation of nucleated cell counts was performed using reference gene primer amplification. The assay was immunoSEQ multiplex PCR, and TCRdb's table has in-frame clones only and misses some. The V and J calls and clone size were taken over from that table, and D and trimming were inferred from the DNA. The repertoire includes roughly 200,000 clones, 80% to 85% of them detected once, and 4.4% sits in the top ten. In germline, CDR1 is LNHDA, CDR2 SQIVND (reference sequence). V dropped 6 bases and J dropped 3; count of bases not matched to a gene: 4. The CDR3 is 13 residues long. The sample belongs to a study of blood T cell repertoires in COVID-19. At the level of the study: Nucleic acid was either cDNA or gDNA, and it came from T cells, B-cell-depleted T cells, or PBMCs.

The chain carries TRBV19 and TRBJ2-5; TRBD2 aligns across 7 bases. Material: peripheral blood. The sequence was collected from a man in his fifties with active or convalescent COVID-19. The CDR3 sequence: CASSGSGEETQYF. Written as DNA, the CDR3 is TGTGCCAGTAGCGGAAGCGGGGAAGAGACCCAGTACTTC.